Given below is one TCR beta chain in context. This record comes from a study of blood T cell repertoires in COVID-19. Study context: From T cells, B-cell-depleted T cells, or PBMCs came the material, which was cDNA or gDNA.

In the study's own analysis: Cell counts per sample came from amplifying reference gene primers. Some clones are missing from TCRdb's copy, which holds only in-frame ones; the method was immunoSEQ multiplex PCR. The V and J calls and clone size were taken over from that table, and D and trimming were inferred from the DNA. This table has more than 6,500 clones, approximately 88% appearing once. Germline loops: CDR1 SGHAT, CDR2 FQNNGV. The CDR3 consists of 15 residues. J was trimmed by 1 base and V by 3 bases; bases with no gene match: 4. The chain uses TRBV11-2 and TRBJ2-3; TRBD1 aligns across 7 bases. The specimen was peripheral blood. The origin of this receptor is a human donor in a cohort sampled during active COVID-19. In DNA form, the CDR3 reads TGTGCCAGCAGCTTGACAGGGTGGGGCACAGATACGCAGTATTTT. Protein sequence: CASSLTGWGTDTQYF.